Sequencing of this T cell receptor beta chain was carried out in a study of T cells after yellow fever vaccination. Whole-study results and caveats: The booster saw the reappearance of most primary-vaccination clones (about 95% CD4, around 88% CD8). Compared with primary, the secondary response was weaker and peaked at day 5, not 15.

This clonotype was observed a handful of times. Its antigen remains unidentified. In making TCR cDNA, 5'RACE template switching added a universal primer site and UMIs to it. TCRdb re-called the 5' RACE reads through MiXCR, storing one row per CDR3 protein. This table has 500,000 to 650,000 distinct CDR3 sequences, 13% appearing once. Per germline, CDR1 DFQATT and CDR2 SNEGSKA (reference sequence). This CDR3 region has 14 residues. The V and J ends lost 6 bases and 5 bases respectively, with 16 bases between them. The sequencing used PBMCs, collected on the day of the yellow fever booster vaccination. This chain joins TRBV20-1 and TRBJ2-2; D assignment may be TRBD1 or TRBD2 (5 bases each). This receptor was identified in a man aged 30 to 39 who received the YFV17D yellow fever vaccine. The CDR3 loop reads CSAWDREKTGELFF. DNA of the CDR3: TGCAGTGCGTGGGACCGTGAGAAGACCGGGGAGCTGTTTTTT.